This T cell receptor (beta chain) was documented in a study of blood T cell repertoires in COVID-19. Study information: PBMCs, B-cell-depleted T cells, or T cells provided the cDNA or gDNA that made up the material.

Profiled with immunoSEQ multiplex PCR; TCRdb holds only in-frame clones, not every one. Of 65,000 to 70,000 clones in the sample, over 65% were seen once. There are 16 residues in the CDR3. The V gene end was trimmed by 9 bases and the J gene end by 6 bases; junction bases not matched to a gene: 15. Germline assignment: CDR1 SGHNT and CDR2 YYREEE (reference sequence). The V gene is TRBV5-4, the J gene TRBJ2-3, with 11 bases identical to TRBD2. This receptor was taken from a human donor in a cohort sampled during active COVID-19. Sample: peripheral blood. CDR3 sequence: CATAGGTSGSRDTQYF. The DNA of the CDR3 is TGTGCCACCGCAGGGGGGACTAGCGGCTCGCGTGATACGCAGTATTTT.